This TCR beta chain was identified in a study of glioma-infiltrating T cells. The wider study: Approximately 990,000 peripheral T cells were targeted at about 4.5- to 11-fold coverage.

General study results and limits: Signature shared blood CDR3 motifs were enriched in low-divergence and depleted in high-divergence patients.

Amplification of TCR alpha and beta CDR3 regions from RNA used iRepertoire nested multiplex PCR. For one-step reverse transcription and amplification, about 85-400 ng of tissue mRNA or PBMC total RNA was used. TCRdb analysed the multiplex PCR reads with MiXCR anew, one entry per CDR3 protein. Of a few hundred thousand distinct CDR3 sequences listed, approximately 42% are singletons. With regard to this clonotype: Its antigen is currently unknown.

CDR3 length: 13 residues. V was cut by 4 bases and J by 9 bases, with 10 bases left in between. The germline CDR1 and CDR2 sequences are SEHNR and FQNEAQ (reference sequence). This clonotype was sampled from a human donor with low-grade glioma or glioblastoma, undergoing nonglioma brain surgery, or in good health (not recorded which). The gene calls are TRBV7-9 and TRBJ1-6; D may be TRBD1 (6 bases). Material for sequencing was glioma tissue, nonneoplastic brain tissue, or PBMCs (not recorded which). Written as DNA, the CDR3 is TGTGCCAGCAGCTGGGGACATTTTTCACCCCTCCACTTT. This translates into CASSWGHFSPLHF.